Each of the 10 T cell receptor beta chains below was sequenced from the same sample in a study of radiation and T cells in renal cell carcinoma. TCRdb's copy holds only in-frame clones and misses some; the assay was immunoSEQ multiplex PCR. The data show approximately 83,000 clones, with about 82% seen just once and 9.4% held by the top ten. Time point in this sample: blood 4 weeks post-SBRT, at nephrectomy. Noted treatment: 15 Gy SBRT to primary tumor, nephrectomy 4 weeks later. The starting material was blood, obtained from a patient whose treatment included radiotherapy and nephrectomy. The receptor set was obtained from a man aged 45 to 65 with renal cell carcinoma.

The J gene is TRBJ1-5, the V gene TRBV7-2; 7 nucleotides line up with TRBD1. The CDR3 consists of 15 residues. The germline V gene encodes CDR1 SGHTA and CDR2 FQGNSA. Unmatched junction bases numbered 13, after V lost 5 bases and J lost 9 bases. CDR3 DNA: TGTGCCAGCAGCCCTGGACAGGTGGGGACGAGGCCCCAGCATTTT. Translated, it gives CASSPGQVGTRPQHF.

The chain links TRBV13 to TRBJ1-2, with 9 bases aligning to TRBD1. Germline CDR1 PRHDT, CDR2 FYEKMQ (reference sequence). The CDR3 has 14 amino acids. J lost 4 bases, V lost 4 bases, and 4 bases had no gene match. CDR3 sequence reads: CASSSWGQGYGYTF. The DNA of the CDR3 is TGTGCCAGCAGCTCCTGGGGACAGGGCTATGGCTACACCTTC.

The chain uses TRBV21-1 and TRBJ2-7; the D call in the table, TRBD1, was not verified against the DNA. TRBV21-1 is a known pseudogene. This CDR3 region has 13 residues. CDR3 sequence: CASRDREPYEQYF. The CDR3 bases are TGTGCCAGCAGGGACAGGGAACCCTACGAGCAGTACTTC.

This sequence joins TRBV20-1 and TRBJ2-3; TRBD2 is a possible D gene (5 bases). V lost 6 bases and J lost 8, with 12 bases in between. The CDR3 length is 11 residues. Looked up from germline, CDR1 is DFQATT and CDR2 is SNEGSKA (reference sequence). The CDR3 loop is CSAKPGITQYF. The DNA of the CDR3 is TGCAGTGCAAAACCCGGGATTACGCAGTATTTT.

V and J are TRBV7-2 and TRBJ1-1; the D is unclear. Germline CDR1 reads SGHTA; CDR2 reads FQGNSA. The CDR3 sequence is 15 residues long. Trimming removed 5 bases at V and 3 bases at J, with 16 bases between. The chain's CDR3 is CASSPGPLRYTEAFF. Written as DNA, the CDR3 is TGTGCCAGCAGCCCGGGTCCTTTGAGGTACACTGAAGCTTTCTTT.

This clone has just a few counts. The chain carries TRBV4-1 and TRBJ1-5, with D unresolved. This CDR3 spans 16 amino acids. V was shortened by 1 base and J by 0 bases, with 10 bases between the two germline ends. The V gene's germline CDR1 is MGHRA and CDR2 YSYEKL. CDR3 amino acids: CASSQVGDYSNQPQHF. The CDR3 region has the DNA TGCGCCAGCAGCCAAGTTGGGGATTATAGCAATCAGCCCCAGCATTTT.

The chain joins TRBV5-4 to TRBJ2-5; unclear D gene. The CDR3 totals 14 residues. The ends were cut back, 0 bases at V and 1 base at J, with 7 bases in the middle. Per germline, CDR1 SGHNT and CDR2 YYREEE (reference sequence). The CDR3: CASSLAGSQETQYF. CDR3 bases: TGTGCCAGCAGCTTGGCGGGCAGCCAAGAGACCCAGTACTTC.

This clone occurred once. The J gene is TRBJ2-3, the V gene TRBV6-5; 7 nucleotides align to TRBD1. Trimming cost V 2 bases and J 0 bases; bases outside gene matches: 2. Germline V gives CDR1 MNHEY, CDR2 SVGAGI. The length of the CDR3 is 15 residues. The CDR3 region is CASSYGTDSTDTQYF. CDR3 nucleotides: TGTGCCAGCAGTTACGGGACAGATAGCACAGATACGCAGTATTTT.

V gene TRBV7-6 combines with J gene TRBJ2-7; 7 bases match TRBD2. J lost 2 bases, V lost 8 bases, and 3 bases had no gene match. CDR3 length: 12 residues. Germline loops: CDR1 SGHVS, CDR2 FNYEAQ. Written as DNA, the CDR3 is TGTGCCAGCGGGGACTACACCTACGAGCAGTACTTC. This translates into CASGDYTYEQYF.

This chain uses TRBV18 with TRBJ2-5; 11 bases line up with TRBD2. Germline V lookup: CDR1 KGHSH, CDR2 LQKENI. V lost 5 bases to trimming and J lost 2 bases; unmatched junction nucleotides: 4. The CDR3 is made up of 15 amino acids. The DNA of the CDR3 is TGTGCCAGCTCATACAGACTAGCGGGACAAGAGACCCAGTACTTC. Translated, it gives CASSYRLAGQETQYF.